This T cell receptor beta chain is from a study of cytomegalovirus exposure and HLA in healthy donors. The study's findings and limits: Serostatus for CMV was the only available immune exposure information.

PCR primers comprised 60 Vbeta and 13 Jbeta primers. The repertoire was sequenced with immunoSEQ multiplex PCR; TCRdb's copy has only in-frame clones and lacks some. There are 100,000 to 150,000 clones in the sample; 70% to 90% occur only once, and 20% lies in the top ten. The CDR3 loop spans 11 amino acids. Details on this clone: As yet, its antigen is unknown.

Sequencing used PBMCs. This chain links TRBV21-1 with TRBJ1-1. TRBV21-1 is recorded as a pseudogene. This receptor was obtained from a man aged 18 to 29 in good health and CMV-seropositive. The CDR3 loop is CASSKTYGAFF. CDR3 DNA sequence: TGTGCCAGCAGCAAAACTTACGGGGCTTTCTTT.